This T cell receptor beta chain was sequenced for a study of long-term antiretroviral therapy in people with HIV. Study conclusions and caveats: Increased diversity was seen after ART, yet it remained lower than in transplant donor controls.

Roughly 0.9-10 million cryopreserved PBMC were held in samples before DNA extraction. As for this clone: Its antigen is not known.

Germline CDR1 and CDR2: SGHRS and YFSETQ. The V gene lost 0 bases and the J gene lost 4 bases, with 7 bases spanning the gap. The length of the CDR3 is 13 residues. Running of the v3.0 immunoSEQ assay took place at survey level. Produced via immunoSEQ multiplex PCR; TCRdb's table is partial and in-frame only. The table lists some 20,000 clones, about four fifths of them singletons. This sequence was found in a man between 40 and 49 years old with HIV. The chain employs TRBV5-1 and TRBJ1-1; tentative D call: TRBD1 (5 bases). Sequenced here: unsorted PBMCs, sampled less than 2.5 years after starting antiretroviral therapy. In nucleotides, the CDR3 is TGCGCCAGCAGCTTGGGGGGGAGCACTGAAGCTTTCTTT. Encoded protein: CASSLGGSTEAFF.